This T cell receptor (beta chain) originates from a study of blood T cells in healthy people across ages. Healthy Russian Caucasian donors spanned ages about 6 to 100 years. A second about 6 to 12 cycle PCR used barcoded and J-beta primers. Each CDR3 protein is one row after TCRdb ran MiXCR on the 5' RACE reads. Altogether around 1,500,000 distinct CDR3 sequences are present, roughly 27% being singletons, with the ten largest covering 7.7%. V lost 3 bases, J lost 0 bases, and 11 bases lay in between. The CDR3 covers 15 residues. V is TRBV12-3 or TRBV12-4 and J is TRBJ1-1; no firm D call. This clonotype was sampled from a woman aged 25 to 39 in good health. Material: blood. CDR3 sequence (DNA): TGTGCCAGCAGTTTTGGGCCGGGGATGAACACTGAAGCTTTCTTT. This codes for CASSFGPGMNTEAFF.